A single sample is the source of the 5 T cell receptor beta chains below, sequenced in a study of T cell changes during pregnancy in multiple sclerosis. The protocol was immunoSEQ multiplex PCR, while the TCRdb copy is restricted to in-frame clones and leaves out a portion. The repertoire holds roughly 80,000 clones, with under 95% as singletons. The source material was peripheral blood, sampled before pregnancy. Source of these receptors: a female donor with multiple sclerosis, enrolled in a pregnancy study.

The V gene is TRBV6-1, the J gene TRBJ1-3; the D is unclear. Trimming shortened V by 6 bases and J by 4 bases, and 4 bases separated the two germline ends. This CDR3 region has 11 residues. Germline V gene data show CDR1 as MNHNS and CDR2 as SASEGT. In nucleotides, the CDR3 is TGTGCCAGCAGGCAGGGAAACACCATATATTTT. It codes for CASRQGNTIYF.

The chain carries TRBV2 and TRBJ2-5; 9 positions match TRBD2. Germline-derived CDR1 and CDR2 are SNHLY and FYNNEI. This CDR3 spans 16 amino acids. J was trimmed by 4 bases and V by 4 bases; bases with no gene match: 10. The CDR3 DNA reads as TGTGCCAGCAGTGCCGGACTAGCGACCATGGGAGAGACCCAGTACTTC. Residues: CASSAGLATMGETQYF.

The chain employs TRBV7-8 and TRBJ1-5; no definite D call. The CDR3 has 16 amino acids. The ends were cut back, 4 bases at V and 5 bases at J, with 18 bases in the middle. Germline V gene lookup returns CDR1 SGHVS and CDR2 FQNEAQ. CDR3 coding DNA: TGTGCCAGCAGCTCCCTCGAGGGAAGAGTGTATCAGCCCCAGCATTTT. This translates into CASSSLEGRVYQPQHF.

This clone has just one count. J is TRBJ2-1 and V is TRBV18, with TRBD2 matching 8 bases. The CDR3 extends over 15 amino acids. J was trimmed by 4 bases and V by 3 bases; bases with no gene match: 5. Germline V lookup: CDR1 KGHSH, CDR2 LQKENI. CDR3 protein: CASSPGAGEYNEQFF. CDR3 coding DNA: TGTGCCAGCTCACCGGGAGCGGGGGAGTACAATGAGCAGTTCTTC.

The rearrangement links TRBV14 to TRBJ1-2, with unresolved D. V lost 5 bases and J 1 base, leaving 8 bases between the germline ends. Germline-derived CDR1 and CDR2 are SGHDN and FVKESK. CDR3 size: 13 residues. CDR3 in DNA: TGTGCCAGCAGCTTACACGTTAACTATGGCTACACCTTC. Encoded protein: CASSLHVNYGYTF. Full variable domain (outside the CDR3, taken from reference TRBV14 and TRBJ1-2): EAGVTQFPSHSVIEKGQTVTLRCDPISGHDNLYWYRRVMGKEIKFLLHFVKESKQDESGMPNNRFLAERTGGTYSTLKVQPAELEDSGVYFCASSLHVNYGYTFGSGTRLTVV.